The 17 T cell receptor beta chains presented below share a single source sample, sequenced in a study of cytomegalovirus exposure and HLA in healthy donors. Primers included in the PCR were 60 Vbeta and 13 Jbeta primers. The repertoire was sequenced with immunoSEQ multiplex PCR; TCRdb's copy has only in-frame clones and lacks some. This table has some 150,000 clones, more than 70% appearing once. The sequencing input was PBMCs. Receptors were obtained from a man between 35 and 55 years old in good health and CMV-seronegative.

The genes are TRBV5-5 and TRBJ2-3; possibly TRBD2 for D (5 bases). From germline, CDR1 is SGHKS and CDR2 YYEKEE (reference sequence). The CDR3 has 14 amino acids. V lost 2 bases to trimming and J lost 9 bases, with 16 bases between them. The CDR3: CASSFEGQSATQYF. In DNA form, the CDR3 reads TGTGCCAGCAGCTTCGAGGGCCAATCGGCGACGCAGTATTTT.

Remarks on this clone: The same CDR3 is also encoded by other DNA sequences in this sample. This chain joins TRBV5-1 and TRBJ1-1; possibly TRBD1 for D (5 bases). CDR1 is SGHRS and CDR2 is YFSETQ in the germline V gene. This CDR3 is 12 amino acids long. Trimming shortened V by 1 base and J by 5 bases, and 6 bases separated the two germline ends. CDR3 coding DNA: TGCGCCAGCAGCTTGCGGGGGACTGAAGCTTTCTTT. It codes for CASSLRGTEAFF.

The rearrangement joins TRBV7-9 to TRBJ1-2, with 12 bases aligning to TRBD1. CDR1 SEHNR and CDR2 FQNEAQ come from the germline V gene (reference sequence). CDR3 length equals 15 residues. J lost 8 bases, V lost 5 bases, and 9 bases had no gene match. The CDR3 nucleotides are TGTGCCAGCAGCCCTAATCCGGGACAGGGGGCCGGCTACACCTTC. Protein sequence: CASSPNPGQGAGYTF. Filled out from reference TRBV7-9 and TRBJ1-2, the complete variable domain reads DTGVSQNPRHKITKRGQNVTFRCDPISEHNRLYWYRQTLGQGPEFLTYFQNEAQLEKSRLLSDRFSAERPKGSFSTLEIQRTEQGDSAMYLCASSPNPGQGAGYTFGSGTRLTVV.

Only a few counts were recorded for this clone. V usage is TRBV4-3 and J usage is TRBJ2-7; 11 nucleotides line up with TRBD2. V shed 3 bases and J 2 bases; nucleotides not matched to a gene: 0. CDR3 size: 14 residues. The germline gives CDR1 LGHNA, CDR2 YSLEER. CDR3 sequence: CASSQTSGAYEQYF. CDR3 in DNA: TGCGCCAGCAGCCAGACTAGCGGGGCCTACGAGCAGTACTTC.

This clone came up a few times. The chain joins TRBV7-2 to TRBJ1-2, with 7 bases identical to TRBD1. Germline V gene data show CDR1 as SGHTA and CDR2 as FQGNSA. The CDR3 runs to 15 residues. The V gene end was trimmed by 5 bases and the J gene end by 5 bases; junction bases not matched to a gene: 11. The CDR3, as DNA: TGTGCCAGCAGCCTGGACAGGCCGGCGAGGTATGGCTACACCTTC. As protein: CASSLDRPARYGYTF.

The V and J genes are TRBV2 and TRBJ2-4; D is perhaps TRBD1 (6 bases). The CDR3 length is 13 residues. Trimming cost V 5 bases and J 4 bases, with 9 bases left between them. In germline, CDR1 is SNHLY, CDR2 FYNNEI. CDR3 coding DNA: TGTGCCAGCAGTTGGGACACAAAAAACATTCAGTACTTC. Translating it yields CASSWDTKNIQYF.

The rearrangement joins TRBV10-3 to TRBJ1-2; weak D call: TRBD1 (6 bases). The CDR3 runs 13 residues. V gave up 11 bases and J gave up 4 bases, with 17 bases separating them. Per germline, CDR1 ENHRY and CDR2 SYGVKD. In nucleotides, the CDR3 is TGTGCCCTCCGGACAGACGACTCCTATGGCTACACCTTC. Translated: CALRTDDSYGYTF.

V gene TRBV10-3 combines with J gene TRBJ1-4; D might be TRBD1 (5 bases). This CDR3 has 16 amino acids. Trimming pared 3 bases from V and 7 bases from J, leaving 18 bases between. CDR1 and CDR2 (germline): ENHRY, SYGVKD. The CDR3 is CAISEERGRVIEKLFF. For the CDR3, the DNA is TGTGCCATCAGTGAAGAAAGGGGCAGGGTGATTGAAAAACTGTTTTTT.

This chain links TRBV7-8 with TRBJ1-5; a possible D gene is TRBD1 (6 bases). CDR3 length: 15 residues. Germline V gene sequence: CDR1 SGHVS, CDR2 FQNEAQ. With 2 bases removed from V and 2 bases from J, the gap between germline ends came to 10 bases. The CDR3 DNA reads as TGTGCCAGCAGCTTACTCAACAGGGGCAATCAGCCCCAGCATTTT. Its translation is CASSLLNRGNQPQHF.

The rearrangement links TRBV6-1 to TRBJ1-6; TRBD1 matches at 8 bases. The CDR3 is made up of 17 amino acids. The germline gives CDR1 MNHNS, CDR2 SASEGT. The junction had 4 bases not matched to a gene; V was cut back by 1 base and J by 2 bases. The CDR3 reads CASSEVMTGAYNSPLHF. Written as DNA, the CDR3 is TGTGCCAGCAGTGAAGTGATGACAGGGGCCTATAATTCACCCCTCCACTTT.

The CDR3 nucleotides read TGTGCCAGCAGCGTAGCGGCGTGGGGGGCTGAAGCTTTCTTT. This translates into CASSVAAWGAEAFF. V is TRBV9 and J is TRBJ1-1; D possibly corresponds to TRBD1 (5 bases). CDR3 length: 14 residues. Germline-derived CDR1 and CDR2 are SGDLS and YYNGEE. The V gene lost 0 bases and the J gene lost 6 bases, with 12 bases spanning the gap.

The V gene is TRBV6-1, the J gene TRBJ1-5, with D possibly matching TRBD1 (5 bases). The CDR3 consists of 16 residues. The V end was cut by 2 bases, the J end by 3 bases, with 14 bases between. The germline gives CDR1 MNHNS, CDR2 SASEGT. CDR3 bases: TGTGCCAGCAGTGAAATTGTACAAGGGGCCAATCAGCCCCAGCATTTT. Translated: CASSEIVQGANQPQHF.

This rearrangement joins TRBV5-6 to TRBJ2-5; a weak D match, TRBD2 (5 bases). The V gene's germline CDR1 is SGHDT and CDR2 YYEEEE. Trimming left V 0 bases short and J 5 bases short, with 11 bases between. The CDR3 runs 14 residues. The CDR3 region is CASSLAGSGETQYF. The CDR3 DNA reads TGTGCCAGCAGCTTGGCGGGGTCGGGTGAGACCCAGTACTTC. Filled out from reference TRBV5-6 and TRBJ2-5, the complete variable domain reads DAGVTQSPTHLIKTRGQQVTLRCSPKSGHDTVSWYQQALGQGPQFIFQYYEEEERQRGNFPDRFSGHQFPNYSSELNVNALLLGDSALYLCASSLAGSGETQYFGPGTRLLVL.

In DNA form, the CDR3 reads TGTGCCAGCAGCTTGAGGAGCGGGGGGGCGGGTTTCACCGGGGAGCTGTTTTTT. Translated: CASSLRSGGAGFTGELFF. The gene calls are TRBV7-2 and TRBJ2-2; 10 bases line up with TRBD2. The CDR3 loop spans 18 amino acids. Germline V lookup: CDR1 SGHTA, CDR2 FQGNSA. V shed 3 bases, J shed 4 bases, and the junction held 11 bases outside the gene matches.

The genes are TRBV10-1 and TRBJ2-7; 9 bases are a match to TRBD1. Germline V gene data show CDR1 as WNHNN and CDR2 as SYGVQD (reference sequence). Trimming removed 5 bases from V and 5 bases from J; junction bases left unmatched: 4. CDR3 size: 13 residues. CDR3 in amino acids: CASSPDRGHEQYF. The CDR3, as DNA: TGCGCCAGCAGTCCGGACAGGGGTCACGAGCAGTACTTC.

The CDR3 protein is CASSFMTGSTYEQYF. The CDR3 DNA follows: TGTGCCAGCAGCTTTATGACAGGGTCAACCTACGAGCAGTACTTC. The rearrangement links TRBV13 to TRBJ2-5; 7 nucleotides agree with TRBD1. The J call may be incorrect, as the DNA end agrees better with TRBJ2-7. This CDR3 contains 15 residues. Per the germline V gene, CDR1 is PRHDT and CDR2 is FYEKMQ (reference sequence).

Here the CDR3 DNA reads TGTGCCAGCTCACCCCAAAGCACCTACGAGCAGTACTTC. Protein: CASSPQSTYEQYF. The chain combines TRBV18 with TRBJ2-7; no definite D call. There are 13 residues in the CDR3. Germline assignment: CDR1 KGHSH and CDR2 LQKENI. The V and J ends lost 3 bases and 2 bases respectively, with 8 bases between them.